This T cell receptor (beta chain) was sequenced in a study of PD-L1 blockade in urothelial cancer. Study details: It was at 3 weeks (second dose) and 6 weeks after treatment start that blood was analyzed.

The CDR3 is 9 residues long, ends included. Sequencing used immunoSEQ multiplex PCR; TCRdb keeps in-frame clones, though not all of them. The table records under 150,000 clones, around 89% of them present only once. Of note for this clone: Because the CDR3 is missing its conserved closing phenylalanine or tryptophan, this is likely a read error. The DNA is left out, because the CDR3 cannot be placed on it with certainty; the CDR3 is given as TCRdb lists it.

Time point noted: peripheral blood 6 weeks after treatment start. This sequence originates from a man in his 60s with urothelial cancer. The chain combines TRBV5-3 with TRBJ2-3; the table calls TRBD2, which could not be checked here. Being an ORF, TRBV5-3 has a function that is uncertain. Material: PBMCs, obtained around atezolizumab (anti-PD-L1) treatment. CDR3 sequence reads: CARSRWSGV.